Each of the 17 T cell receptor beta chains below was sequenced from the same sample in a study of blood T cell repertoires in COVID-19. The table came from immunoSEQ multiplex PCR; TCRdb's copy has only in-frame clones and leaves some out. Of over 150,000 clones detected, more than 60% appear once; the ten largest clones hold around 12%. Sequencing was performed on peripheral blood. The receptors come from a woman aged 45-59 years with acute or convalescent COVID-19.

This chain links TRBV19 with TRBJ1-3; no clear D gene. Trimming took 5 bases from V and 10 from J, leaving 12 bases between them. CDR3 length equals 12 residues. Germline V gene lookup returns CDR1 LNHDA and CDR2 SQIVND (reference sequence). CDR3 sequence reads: CASSLRGETIYF. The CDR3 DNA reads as TGTGCCAGTAGTCTCCGGGGAGAGACCATATATTTT.

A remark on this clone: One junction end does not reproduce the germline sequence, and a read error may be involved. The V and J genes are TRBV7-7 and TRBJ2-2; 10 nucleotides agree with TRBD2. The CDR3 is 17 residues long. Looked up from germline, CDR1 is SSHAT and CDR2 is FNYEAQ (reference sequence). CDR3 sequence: CASSLQRGGLNTGELFF. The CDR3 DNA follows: TGTGCTAGCAGCTTACAGCGGGGGGGCCTTAACACCGGGGAGCTGTTTTTT.

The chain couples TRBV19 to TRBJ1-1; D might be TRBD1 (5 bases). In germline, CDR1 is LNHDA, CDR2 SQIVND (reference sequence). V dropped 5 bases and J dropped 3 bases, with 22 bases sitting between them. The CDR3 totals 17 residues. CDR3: CASSPGWGAGLDTEAFF. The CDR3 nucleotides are TGTGCCAGTAGTCCCGGCTGGGGCGCGGGATTGGACACTGAAGCTTTCTTT.

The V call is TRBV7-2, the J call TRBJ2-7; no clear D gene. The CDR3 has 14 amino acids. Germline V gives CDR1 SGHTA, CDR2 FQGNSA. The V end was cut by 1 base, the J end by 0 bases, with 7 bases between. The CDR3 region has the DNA TGTGCCAGCAGCTTAGAGCCTAGCTCCTACGAGCAGTACTTC. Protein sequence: CASSLEPSSYEQYF.

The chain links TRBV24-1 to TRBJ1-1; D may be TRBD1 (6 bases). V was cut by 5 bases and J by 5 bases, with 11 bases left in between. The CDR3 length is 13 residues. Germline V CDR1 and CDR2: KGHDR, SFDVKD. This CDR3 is CATSGHTGTEAFF. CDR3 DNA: TGTGCCACCAGTGGTCACACAGGGACTGAAGCTTTCTTT.

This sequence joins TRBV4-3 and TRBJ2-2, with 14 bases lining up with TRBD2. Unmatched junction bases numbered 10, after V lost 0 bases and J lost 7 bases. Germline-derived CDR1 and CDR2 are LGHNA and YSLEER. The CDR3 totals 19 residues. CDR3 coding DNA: TGCGCCAGCAGCCAAGAAAGGGGCCGGACTAGCGGGAGGCTCGGGGAGCTGTTTTTT. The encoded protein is CASSQERGRTSGRLGELFF.

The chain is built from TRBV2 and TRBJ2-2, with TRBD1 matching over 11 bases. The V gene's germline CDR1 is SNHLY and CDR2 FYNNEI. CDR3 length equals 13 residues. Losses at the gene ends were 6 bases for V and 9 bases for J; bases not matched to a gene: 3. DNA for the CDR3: TGTGCCAGCAGCGGACAGGGGGCCCGGGAGCTGTTTTTT. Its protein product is CASSGQGARELFF.

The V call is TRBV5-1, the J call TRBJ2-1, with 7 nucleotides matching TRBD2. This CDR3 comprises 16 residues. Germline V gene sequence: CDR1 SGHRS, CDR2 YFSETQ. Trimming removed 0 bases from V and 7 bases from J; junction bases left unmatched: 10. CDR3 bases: TGCGCCAGCAGCTTGGCCCCTATGGGGGGGAGTAATGAGCAGTTCTTC. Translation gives CASSLAPMGGSNEQFF.

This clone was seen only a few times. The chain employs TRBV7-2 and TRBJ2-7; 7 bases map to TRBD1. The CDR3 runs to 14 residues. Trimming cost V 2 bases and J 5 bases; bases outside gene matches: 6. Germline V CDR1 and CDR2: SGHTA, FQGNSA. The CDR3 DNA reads TGTGCCAGCAGCTTATTTAGACAGGGCAACGAGCAGTACTTC. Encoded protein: CASSLFRQGNEQYF. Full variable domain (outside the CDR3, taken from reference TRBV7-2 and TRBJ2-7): GAGVSQSPSNKVTEKGKDVELRCDPISGHTALYWYRQSLGQGLEFLIYFQGNSAPDKSGLPSDRFSAERTGGSVSTLTIQRTQQEDSAVYLCASSLFRQGNEQYFGPGTRLTVT.

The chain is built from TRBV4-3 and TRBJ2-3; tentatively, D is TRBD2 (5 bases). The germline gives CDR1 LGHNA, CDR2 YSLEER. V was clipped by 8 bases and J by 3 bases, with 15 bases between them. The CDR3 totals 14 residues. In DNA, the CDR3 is TGCGCCAGCCAACCGGGGAGAGGGACAGATACGCAGTATTTT. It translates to CASQPGRGTDTQYF.

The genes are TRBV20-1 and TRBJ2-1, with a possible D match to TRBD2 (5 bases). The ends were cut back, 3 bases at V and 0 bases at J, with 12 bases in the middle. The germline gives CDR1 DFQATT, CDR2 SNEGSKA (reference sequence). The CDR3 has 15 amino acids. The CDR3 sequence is CSASKGESSYNEQFF. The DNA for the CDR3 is TGCAGTGCTAGTAAGGGAGAGAGCTCCTACAATGAGCAGTTCTTC.

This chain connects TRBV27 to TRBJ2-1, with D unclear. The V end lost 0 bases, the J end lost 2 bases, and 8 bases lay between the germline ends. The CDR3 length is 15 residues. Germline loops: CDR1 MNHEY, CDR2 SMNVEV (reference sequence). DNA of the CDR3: TGTGCCAGCAGTTTATCGAGTGAGCCCTACAATGAGCAGTTCTTC. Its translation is CASSLSSEPYNEQFF.

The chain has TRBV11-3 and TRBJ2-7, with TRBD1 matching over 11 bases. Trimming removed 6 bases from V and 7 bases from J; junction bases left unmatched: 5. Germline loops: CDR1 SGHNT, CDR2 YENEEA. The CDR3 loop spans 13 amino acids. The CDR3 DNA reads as TGTGCCAGCAGTGAGCGGGACAGGGGGGAGCAGTACTTC. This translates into CASSERDRGEQYF.

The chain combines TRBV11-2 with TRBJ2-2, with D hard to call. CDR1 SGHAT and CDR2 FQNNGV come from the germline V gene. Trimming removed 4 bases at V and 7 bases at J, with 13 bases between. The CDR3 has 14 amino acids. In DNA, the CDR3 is TGTGCCAGCAGCTCCAGCCCTGGCGGCGGGGAGCTGTTTTTT. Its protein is CASSSSPGGGELFF.

The CDR3 DNA is TGTGCCAGCAGCTCCGGACAGGGGGAGAACACTGAAGCTTTCTTT. Its protein product is CASSSGQGENTEAFF. The genes are TRBV7-2 and TRBJ1-1; TRBD1 aligns across 10 bases. The CDR3 extends over 15 amino acids. Germline assignment: CDR1 SGHTA and CDR2 FQGNSA. V was clipped by 4 bases and J by 1 base; unmatched bases: 3.

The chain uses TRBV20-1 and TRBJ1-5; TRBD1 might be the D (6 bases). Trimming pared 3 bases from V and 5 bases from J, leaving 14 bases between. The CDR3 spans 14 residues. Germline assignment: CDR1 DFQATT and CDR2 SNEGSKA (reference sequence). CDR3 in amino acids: CSASRQGMYQPQHF. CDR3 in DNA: TGCAGTGCTAGTAGGCAGGGGATGTATCAGCCCCAGCATTTT.

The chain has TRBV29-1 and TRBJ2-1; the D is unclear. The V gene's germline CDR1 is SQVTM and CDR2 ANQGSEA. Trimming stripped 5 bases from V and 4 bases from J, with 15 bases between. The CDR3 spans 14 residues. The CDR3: CSVQAPQIYNEQFF. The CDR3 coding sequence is TGCAGCGTTCAGGCCCCGCAAATTTACAATGAGCAGTTCTTC.